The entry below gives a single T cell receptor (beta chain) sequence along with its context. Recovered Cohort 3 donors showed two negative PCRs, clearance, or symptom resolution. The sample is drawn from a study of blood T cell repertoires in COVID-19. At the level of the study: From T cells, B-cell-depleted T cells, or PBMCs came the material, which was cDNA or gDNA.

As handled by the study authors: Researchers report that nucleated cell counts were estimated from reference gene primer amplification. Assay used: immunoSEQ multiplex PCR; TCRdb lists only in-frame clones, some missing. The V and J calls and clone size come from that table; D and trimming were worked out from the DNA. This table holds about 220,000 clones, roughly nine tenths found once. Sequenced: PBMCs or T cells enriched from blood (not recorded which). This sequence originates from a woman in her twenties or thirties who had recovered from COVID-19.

The CDR3 protein is CASSIVDSTDTQYF. The CDR3, as DNA: TGTGCCAGTAGTATTGTCGACTCCACAGATACGCAGTATTTT. The chain employs TRBV19 and TRBJ2-3, with D hard to call. The CDR3 is 14 residues long. Germline V gene sequence: CDR1 LNHDA, CDR2 SQIVND (reference sequence). V was clipped by 3 bases and J by 2 bases, with 9 bases between them. Looking up the rest from reference TRBV19 and TRBJ2-3 gives the full variable domain: DGGITQSPKYLFRKEGQNVTLSCEQNLNHDAMYWYRQDPGQGLRLIYYSQIVNDFQKGDIAEGYSVSREKKESFPLTVTSAQKNPTAFYLCASSIVDSTDTQYFGPGTRLTVL.